This TCR beta chain was retrieved from a study of shared clonotypes between healthy human individuals (dated by TCRdb to 2020 to 2021). About the full investigation: A few men and two women, aged 18 to 49 years, made up the cohort. For each donor, three plates each were used for CD4 naive and CD4 memory, two plates were used for CD8 naive, and one plate was used for CD8 memory. The study deeply sequenced blood TCR repertoires of five healthy adults to estimate repertoire size and the extent of clonotype sharing between individuals. Different laboratories and diverse techniques were used to prepare libraries and sequence TCR repertoires, to increase sequencing depth and limit assay-specific biases. Each donor's leukapheresis produced roughly between about 0.9 and 9.5 billion PBMCs. Study-wide findings and limitations: Compared with non-shared clonotypes, the clonotypes found in all four sorted-subset donors had higher generation probabilities. Pairwise subsampling indicated that sequencing depth was expected to affect the degree of clonotype sharing among donors. Because the study included a small number of donors, the genetic and exposure-history diversity represented was limited. Sampling was limited to blood, and TCR repertoires in tissue likely differ from TCR repertoires in blood. Sharing across a handful of donors was observed for about 5% of naive CD4, over 3% of naive CD8, 2% to 2.5% of memory CD4, and roughly 0.43% of memory CD8 clonotypes. Naive subsets generally had larger estimated clonotype richness than memory subsets did. Even with the large sequencing depth, rarefaction of the sorted-subset datasets indicated that sequencing was incomplete.

Worth noting for this clone: Its antigen remains undetermined. No per-base quality is available; no much larger clone lies one base away.

Using the deep immunoSEQ assay, TCR CDR3 regions were amplified from genomic DNA by multiplex PCR. Extracted genomic DNA from each cell subset was spread evenly across all wells of several immunoSEQ 96-well plates, with each plate serving as a replicate. For sorted subsets, about 0.2 ug genomic DNA, equal to about 30,000 T cell genomes, was loaded into each replicate PCR. Purified libraries were measured with a Qubit 3.0 fluorometer, size-checked on a Bioanalyzer 2100, and measured again with the KAPA Library Quantification kit. A separate single-read 150-cycle Illumina NextSeq 550 flow cell was used to sequence each immunoSEQ 96-well plate. The paper's data handling went like this. Because only junctional sequences without quality scores were contained in the immunoSEQ output, filtering matching that applied to full-length reads could not be performed. To assign V/J genes and CDR3, sequences were annotated using PyIR, a Python wrapper for IgBLAST v1.9, with IMGT germline references. Reads were removed for weak V/J assignments (E-value above 1e-6), missing CDR3, stop codons, out-of-frame junctions, or ambiguous translated residues. V3J clonotypes were defined as sequences sharing the same inferred V gene, J gene, and CDR3 amino acid sequence. To compute the percentage overlap between repertoires, the number of shared unique clonotypes was divided by the size of the smaller repertoire. Repertoire richness was assessed with RTK rarefaction, the Chao1 estimator, and Recon v2.1 estimates of unobserved clonotypes. For all TCRbeta clonotypes obtained by the gDNA method from a handful of donors, generation probabilities were computed with OLGA. TCRdb carries this immuneACCESS record with in-frame sequences only. Its versions omit some clonotypes, under half of them owing to an unresolved V gene in the studies checked, with the rest unexplained. V, J and clone size reflect that table, while D and trimming were determined from the DNA. The sample has 600,000 to 750,000 clones on record, roughly 88% of them singletons. The top ten clonotypes cover 30% to 40% of the sample.

Donors were healthy HIV-negative adults with no recently reported acute infections or vaccinations. All donors were Caucasian adults living in Nashville, Tennessee, USA. CD8 memory samples consisted of magnetically selected CD45RO+ cells combined with CCR7-negative CD45RA+ effector memory (TemRA) cells. Blood was collected by leukapheresis, and PBMCs were isolated by Ficoll-Histopaque density gradient centrifugation and then cryopreserved in liquid nitrogen vapor phase. Analytical flow cytometry was used to check the purity and quantity of each magnetically sorted T cell population. From each sorted fraction, genomic DNA was isolated and quantified by UV absorbance on a Nanodrop 2000c. Inclusive of the bounding cysteine and phenylalanine, the CDR3 is 11 residues long. Left in the record is the CDR3 DNA by itself, 33 bases read in frame from the first base. The trim is 1 base for V and 7 bases for J, with a gap of 5 bases between the germline ends. The germline V gene supplies CDR1 MGHDK and CDR2 SYGVNS.

The receptor's source is a young man in good health. Some clones in this sample may be carry-over from other donors' samples. The sequenced material came from memory CD8+ T cells from PBMCs. The cell subset or site label for this specimen denotes: CD45RO+ cells pooled with CCR7-negative TemRA cells. This sequence uses TRBV25-1 and TRBJ2-7; no D gene can be assigned with confidence. The bases read TGTGCCAGCAGTGAATTCCTAGAGCAGTACTTC. This gives the protein CASSEFLEQYF.